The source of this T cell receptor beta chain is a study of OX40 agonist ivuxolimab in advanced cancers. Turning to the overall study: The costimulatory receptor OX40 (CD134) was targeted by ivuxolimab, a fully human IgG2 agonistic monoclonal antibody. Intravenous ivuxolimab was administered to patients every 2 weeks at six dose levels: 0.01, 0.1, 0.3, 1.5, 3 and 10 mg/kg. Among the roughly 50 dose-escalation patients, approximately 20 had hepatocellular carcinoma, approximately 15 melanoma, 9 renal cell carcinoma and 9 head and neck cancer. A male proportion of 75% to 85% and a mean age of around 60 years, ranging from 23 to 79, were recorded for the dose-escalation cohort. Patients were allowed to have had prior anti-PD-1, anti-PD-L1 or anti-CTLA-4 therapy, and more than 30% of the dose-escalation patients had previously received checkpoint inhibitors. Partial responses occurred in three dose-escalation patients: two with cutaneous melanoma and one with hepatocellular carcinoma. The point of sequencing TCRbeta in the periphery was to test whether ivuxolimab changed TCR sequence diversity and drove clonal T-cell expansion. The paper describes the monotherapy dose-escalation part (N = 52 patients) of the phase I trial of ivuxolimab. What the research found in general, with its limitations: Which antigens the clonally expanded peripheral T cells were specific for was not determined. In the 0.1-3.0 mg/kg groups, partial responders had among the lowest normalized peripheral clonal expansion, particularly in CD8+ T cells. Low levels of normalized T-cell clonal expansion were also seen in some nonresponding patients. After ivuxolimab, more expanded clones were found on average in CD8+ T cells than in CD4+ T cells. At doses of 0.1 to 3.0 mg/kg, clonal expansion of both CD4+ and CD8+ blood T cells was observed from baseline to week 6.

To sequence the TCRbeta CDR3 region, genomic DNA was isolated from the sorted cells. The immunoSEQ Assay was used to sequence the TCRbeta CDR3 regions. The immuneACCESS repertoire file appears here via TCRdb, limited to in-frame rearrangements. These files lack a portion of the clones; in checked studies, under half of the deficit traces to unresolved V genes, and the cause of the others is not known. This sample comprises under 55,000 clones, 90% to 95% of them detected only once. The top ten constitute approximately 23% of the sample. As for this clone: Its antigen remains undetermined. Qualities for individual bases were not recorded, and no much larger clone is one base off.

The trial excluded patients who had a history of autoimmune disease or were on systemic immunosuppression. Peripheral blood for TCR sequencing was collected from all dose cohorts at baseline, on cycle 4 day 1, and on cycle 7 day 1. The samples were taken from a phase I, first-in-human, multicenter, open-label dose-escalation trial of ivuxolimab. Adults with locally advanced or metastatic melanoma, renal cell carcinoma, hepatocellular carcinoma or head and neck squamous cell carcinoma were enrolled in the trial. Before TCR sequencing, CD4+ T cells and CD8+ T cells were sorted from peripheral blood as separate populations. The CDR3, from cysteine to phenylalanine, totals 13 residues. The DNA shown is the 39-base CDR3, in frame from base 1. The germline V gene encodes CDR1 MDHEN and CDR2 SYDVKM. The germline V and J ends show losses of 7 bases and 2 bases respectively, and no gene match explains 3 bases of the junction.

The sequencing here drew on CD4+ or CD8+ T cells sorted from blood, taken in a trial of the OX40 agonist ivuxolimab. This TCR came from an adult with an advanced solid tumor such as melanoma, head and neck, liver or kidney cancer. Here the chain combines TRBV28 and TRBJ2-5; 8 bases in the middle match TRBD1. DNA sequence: TGTGCCAGCAACAGGGGGGTGCAAGAGACCCAGTACTTC. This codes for CASNRGVQETQYF.